The source of this T cell receptor beta chain is a study of blood T cells in healthy people across ages. For the study at large: About one barcoded beta molecule per two T cells came from capture by template switching. Whole-study results and caveats: Researchers judged that diversity estimates from one million T cells fell short of true values.

As concerns this clonotype: Antigen specificity is unknown.

The CDR3 length is 14 residues. Deletions cut 7 bases from V and 4 bases from J, with 14 bases between. Germline V CDR1 and CDR2: MNHNY, SVGAGI (reference sequence). The authors ran a second PCR of roughly 6 to 12 cycles using a sample-barcoded 5' primer and a J-beta primer mix. Researchers report that each sample yielded at least 3 million CDR3-containing paired-end reads. One entry per CDR3 protein results from TCRdb running MiXCR on the 5' RACE reads. This sample has under 750,000 distinct CDR3 sequences, with around 48% found just once. The rearrangement joins TRBV6-6 to TRBJ1-3, with D hard to call. The sequence derives from a man older than 75 in good health. The sequenced sample consisted of blood. The CDR3 coding sequence is TGTGCCAGCACCGTGGGAGAGAGAGGAAACACCATATATTTT. Translated: CASTVGERGNTIYF.